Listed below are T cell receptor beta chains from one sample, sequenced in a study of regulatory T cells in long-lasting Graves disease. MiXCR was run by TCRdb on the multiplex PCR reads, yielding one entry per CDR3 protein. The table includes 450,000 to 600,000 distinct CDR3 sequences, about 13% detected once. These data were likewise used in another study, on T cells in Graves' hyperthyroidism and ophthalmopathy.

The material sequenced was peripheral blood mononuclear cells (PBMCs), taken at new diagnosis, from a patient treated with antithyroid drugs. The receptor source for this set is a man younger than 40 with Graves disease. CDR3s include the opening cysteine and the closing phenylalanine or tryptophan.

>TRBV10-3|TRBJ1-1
CATSPDGKNTEAFF
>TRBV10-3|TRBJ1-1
CAISAGTATEAFF
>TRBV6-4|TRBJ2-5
CASSEGVAGEETQYF
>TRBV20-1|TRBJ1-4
CSARDAREIGEKLFF
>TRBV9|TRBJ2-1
CASRVGGSSYNEQFF
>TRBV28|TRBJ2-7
CASSERDSEQYF
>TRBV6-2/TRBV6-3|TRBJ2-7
CASSTPPTSGGYEQYF
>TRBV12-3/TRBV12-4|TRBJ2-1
CASSSPGTRDEQFF
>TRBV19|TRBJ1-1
CASSDYGYTEAFF
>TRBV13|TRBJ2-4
CASSPGLAGPKNIQYF
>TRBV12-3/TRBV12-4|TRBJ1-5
CASSPDSFQPQHF
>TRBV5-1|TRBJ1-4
CASSPSGRDANEKLFF
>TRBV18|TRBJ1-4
CASSPLTGGEKLFF
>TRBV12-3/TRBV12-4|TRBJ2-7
CASSSNFYEARYEQYF
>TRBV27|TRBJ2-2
CASSFLRTLTGIGELFF
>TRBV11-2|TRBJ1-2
CASSLDPKGAPGYTF
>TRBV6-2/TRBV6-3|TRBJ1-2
CASSELGVHGYTF
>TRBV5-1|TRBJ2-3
CASSLAGTSGSTSTDTQYF
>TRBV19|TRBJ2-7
CASSSFGGHEQYF
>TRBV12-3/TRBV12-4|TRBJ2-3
CASSFAAGVDTQYF
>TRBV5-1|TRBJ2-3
CASSPEDPTDTQYF
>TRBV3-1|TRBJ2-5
CASGIAGRSETQYF
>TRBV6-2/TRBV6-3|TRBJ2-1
CASSYDPAGEYNEQFF
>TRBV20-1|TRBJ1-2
CSALDGRGYTF
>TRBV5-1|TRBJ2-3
CASRGLFGRAGDTQYF
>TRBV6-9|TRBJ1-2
CASSYPGGYGYTF
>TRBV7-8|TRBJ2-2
CASSKGGWNTGELFF
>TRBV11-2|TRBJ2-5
CASSQREMMETQYF
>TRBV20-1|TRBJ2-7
CSAPIHNGGAEQYF
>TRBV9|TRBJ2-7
CASSGAGGESYEQYF
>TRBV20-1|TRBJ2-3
CSARVPLAEGAQGDTQYF
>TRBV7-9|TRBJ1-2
CASSRAEGGYTF
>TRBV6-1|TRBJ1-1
CASSEAGTTEAFF
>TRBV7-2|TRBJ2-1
CASSLVGGRQGEQFF
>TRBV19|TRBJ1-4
CASSPRGTGMEEKLFF
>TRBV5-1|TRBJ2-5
CASSFGGPRETQYF
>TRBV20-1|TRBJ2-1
CSARVGNQFNEQFF
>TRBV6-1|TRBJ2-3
CASSEKGPYRGQDTQYF
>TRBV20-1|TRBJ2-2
CSARDSYNTGELFF
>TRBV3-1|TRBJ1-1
CASSQERAGTANTEAFF
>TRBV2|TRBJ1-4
CASSDGQGASTNEKLFF
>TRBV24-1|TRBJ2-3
CATSTTGGLFSDTQYF
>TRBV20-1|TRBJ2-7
CSSPGPTSYEQYF
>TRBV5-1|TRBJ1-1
CASSLGGTGNTEAFF
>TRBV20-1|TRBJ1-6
CSARGETYNSPLHF
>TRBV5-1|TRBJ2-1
CASRPRPTGSCNEQFF
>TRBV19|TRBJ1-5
CASSKQGQGGQPQHF
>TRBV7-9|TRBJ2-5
CASARSGEETQYF
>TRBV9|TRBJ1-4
CASSPQYRVDEKLFF
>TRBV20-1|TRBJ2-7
CSARGFSGRQRSYEQYF
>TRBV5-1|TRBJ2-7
CASSLWGQGSSYEQYF
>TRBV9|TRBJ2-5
CASSVAGGEETQYF
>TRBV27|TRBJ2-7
CASSLSSLGSYEQYF